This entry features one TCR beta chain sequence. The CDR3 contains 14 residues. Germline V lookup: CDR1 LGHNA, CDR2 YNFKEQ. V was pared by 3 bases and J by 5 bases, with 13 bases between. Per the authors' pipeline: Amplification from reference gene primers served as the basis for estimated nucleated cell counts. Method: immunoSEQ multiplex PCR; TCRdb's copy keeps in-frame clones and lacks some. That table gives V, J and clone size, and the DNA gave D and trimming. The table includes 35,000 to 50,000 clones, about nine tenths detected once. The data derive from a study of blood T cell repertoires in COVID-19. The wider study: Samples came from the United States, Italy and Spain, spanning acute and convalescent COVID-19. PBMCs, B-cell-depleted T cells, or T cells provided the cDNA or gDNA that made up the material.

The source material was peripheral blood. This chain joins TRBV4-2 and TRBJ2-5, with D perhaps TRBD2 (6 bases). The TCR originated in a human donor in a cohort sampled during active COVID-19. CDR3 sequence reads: CASSHPDSGETQYF. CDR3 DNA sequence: TGTGCCAGCAGCCACCCAGACAGCGGGGAGACCCAGTACTTC.